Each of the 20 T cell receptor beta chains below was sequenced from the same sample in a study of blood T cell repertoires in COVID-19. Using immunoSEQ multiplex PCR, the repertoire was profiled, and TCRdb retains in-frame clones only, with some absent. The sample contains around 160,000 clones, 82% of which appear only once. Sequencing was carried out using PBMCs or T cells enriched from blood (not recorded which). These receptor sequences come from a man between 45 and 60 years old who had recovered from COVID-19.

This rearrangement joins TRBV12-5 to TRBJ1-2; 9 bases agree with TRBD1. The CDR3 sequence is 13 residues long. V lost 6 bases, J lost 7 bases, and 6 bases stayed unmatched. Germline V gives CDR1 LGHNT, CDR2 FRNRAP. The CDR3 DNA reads TGTGCTAGTGGACGCACAGGGGGCCTTGGCTACACCTTC. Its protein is CASGRTGGLGYTF.

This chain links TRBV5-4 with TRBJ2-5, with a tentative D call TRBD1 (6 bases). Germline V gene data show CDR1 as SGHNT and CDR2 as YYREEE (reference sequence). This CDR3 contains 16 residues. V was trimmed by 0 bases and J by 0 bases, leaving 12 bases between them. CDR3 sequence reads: CASSLDQGLYQETQYF. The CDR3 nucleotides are TGTGCCAGCAGCTTGGACCAGGGGTTATACCAAGAGACCCAGTACTTC.

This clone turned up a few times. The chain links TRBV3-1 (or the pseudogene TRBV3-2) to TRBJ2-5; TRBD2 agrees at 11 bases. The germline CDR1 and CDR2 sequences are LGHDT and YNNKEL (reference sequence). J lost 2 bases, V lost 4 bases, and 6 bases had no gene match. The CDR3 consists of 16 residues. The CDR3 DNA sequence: TGTGCCAGCAGCCCCCGACTAGCGGGGCAACAAGAGACCCAGTACTTC. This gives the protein CASSPRLAGQQETQYF.

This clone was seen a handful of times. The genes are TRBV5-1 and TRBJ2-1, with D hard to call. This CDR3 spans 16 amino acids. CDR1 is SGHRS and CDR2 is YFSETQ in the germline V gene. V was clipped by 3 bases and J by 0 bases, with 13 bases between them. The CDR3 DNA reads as TGCGCCAGCAGCTACTCCAGCGCCCCCTCCTACAATGAGCAGTTCTTC. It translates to CASSYSSAPSYNEQFF.

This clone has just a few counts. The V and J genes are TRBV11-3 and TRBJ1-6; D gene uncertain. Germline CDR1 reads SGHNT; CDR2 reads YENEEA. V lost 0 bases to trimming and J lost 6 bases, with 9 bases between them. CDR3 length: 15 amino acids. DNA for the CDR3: TGTGCCAGCAGCTTAGATCCAGGCCCTAATTCACCCCTCCACTTT. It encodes CASSLDPGPNSPLHF.

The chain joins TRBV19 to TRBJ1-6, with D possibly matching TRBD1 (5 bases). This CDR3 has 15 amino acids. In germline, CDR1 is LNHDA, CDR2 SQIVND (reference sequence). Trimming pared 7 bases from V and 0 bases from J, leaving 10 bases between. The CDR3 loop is CASKDDSSYNSPLHF. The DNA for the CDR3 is TGTGCCAGTAAAGATGACAGCTCCTATAATTCACCCCTCCACTTT.

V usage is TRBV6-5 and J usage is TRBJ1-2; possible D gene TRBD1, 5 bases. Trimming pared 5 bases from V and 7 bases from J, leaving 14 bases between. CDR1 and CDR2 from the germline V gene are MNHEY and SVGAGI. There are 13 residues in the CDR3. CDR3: CASSRSGEGGYTF. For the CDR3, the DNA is TGTGCCAGCAGTAGATCGGGGGAAGGTGGCTACACCTTC.

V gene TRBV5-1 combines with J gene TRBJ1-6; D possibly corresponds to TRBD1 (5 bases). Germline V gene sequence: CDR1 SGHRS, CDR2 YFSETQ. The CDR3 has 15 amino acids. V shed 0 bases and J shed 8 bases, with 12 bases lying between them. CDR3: CASSLGTIKDSPLHF. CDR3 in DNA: TGCGCCAGCAGCTTGGGGACAATTAAAGATTCACCCCTCCACTTT.

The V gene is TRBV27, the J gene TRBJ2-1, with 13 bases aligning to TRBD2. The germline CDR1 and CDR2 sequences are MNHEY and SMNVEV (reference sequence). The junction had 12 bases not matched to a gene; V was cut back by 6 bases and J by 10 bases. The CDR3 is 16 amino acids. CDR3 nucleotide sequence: TGTGCCAGCAGCGGCCTCGGACTAGCGGGGGAAATCGAGCAGTTCTTC. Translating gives CASSGLGLAGEIEQFF.

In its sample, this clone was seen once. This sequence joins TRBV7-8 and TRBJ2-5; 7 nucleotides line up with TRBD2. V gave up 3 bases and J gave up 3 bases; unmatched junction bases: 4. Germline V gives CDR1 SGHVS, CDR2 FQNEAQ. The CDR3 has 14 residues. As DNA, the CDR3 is TGTGCCAGCAGCTTTGCTAGCGGCGAAGAGACCCAGTACTTC. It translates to CASSFASGEETQYF.

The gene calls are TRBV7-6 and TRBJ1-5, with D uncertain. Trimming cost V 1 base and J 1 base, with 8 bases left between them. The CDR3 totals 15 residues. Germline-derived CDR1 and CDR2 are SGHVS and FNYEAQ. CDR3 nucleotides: TGTGCCAGCAGCTTAGTTGAGGGAAGCAATCAGCCCCAGCATTTT. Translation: CASSLVEGSNQPQHF.

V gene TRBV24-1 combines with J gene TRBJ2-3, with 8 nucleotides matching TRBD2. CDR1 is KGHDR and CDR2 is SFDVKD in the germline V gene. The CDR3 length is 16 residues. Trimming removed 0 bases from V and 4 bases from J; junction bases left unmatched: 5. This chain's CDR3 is CATSDLKRERADTQYF. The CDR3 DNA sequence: TGTGCCACCAGTGATTTGAAGCGGGAGCGGGCAGATACGCAGTATTTT.

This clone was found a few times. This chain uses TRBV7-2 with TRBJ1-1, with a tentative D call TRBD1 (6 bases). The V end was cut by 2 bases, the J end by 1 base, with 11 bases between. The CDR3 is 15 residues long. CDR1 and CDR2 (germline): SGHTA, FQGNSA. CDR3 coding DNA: TGTGCCAGCAGCTTACTGGGACACAAGAACACTGAAGCTTTCTTT. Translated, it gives CASSLLGHKNTEAFF.

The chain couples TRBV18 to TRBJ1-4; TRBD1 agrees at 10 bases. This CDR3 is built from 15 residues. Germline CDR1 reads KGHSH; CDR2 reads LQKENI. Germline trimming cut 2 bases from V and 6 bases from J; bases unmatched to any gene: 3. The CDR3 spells CASSPTGTGDEKLFF. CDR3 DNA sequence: TGTGCCAGCTCACCAACCGGGACAGGGGATGAAAAACTGTTTTTT.

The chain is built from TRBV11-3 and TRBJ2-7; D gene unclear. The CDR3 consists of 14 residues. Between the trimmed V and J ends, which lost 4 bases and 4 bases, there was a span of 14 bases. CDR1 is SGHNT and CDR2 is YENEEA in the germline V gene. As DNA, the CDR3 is TGTGCCAGCAGCTCAAGCCTGGAGTCTTACGAGCAGTACTTC. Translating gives CASSSSLESYEQYF. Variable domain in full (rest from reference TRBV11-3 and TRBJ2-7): EAGVVQSPRYKIIEKKQPVAFWCNPISGHNTLYWYLQNLGQGPELLIRYENEEAVDDSQLPKDRFSAERLKGVDSTLKIQPAELGDSAVYLCASSSSLESYEQYFGPGTRLTVT.

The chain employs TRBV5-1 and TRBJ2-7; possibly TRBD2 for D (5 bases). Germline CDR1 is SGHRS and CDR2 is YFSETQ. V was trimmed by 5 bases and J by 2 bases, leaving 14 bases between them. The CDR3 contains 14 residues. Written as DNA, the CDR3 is TGCGCCAGCAGACTAGTGTCAGATGCCTACGAGCAGTACTTC. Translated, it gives CASRLVSDAYEQYF.

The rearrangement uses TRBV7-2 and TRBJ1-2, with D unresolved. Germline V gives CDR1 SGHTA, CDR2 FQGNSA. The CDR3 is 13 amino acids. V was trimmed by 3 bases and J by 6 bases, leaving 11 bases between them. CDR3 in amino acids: CASSFSSVDGYTF. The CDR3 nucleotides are TGTGCCAGCAGCTTCTCCTCGGTGGATGGCTACACCTTC.

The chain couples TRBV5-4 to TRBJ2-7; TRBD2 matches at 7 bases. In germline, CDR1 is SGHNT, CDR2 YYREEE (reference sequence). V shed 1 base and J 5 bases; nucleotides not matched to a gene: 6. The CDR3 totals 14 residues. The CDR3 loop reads CASSLNGRNDEQYF. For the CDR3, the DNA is TGTGCCAGCAGCTTGAACGGGAGGAACGACGAGCAGTACTTC.

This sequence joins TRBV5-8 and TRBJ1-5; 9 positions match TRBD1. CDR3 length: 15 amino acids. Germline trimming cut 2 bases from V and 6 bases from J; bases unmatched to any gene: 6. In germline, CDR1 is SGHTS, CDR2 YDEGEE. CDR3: CASSFRDRAGQPQHF. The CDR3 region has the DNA TGTGCCAGCAGCTTCCGGGACAGGGCGGGTCAGCCCCAGCATTTT.

CDR3 loop: CASSPDRGENIQYF. CDR3 nucleotides: TGTGCCAGCAGCCCCGACAGGGGAGAAAACATTCAGTACTTC. The chain links TRBV7-2 to TRBJ2-4; 8 nucleotides agree with TRBD1. The CDR3 consists of 14 residues. V trimming: 5 bases; J trimming: 5 bases; junction bases outside the gene matches: 5. Germline V gene data show CDR1 as SGHTA and CDR2 as FQGNSA.